This is a list of T cell receptor beta chains from one sample in a study of blood T cell repertoires in COVID-19. Sequencing was performed with immunoSEQ multiplex PCR; in TCRdb, only in-frame clones are kept and a portion is missing. Of 390,000 or so clones listed, more than 80% are singletons. The sample taken for sequencing was peripheral blood. These TCRs come from a woman younger than 45 with active or convalescent COVID-19. CDR3s include the opening cysteine and the closing phenylalanine or tryptophan. The D gene is left open where the match is weak. Not every row has a clone size; where given, it reads once, few, many or a size class.

cdr3_aa: CASSFSGGTGELFF
cdr3_nt: TGTGCCAGCAGCTTTAGCGGGGGGACCGGGGAGCTGTTTTTT
v_call: TRBV7-2
clone_size: once
d_call: TRBD2
j_call: TRBJ2-2

cdr3_aa: CSVDLANEQYF
cdr3_nt: TGCAGTGTGGACTTGGCTAACGAGCAGTACTTC
v_call: TRBV20-1
clone_size: NA
d_call: NA
j_call: TRBJ2-7

cdr3_aa: CASSSGASNQPQHF
cdr3_nt: TGTGCCAGCAGCTCAGGGGCTAGCAATCAGCCCCAGCATTTT
v_call: TRBV7-9
clone_size: NA
d_call: NA
j_call: TRBJ1-5

cdr3_aa: CASSSAAGGPRINEQFF
cdr3_nt: TGTGCCAGCAGCTCGGCGGCGGGAGGCCCAAGAATCAATGAGCAGTTCTTC
v_call: TRBV5-6
clone_size: NA
d_call: TRBD2
j_call: TRBJ2-1

cdr3_aa: CASSPYRDQPQHF
cdr3_nt: TGTGCCAGCAGCCCCTACAGGGATCAGCCCCAGCATTTT
v_call: TRBV12-3/TRBV12-4
clone_size: NA
d_call: NA
j_call: TRBJ1-5

cdr3_aa: CASSLATGGEQFF
cdr3_nt: TGCGCCAGCAGCTTGGCCACGGGGGGTGAGCAGTTCTTC
v_call: TRBV5-1
clone_size: NA
d_call: TRBD2
j_call: TRBJ2-1

cdr3_aa: CATSDPQGANTEAFF
cdr3_nt: TGTGCCACCAGTGACCCACAGGGGGCAAACACTGAAGCTTTCTTT
v_call: TRBV24-1
clone_size: NA
d_call: TRBD1
j_call: TRBJ1-1

cdr3_aa: CASSIPGNQPQHF
cdr3_nt: TGTGCCAGTAGTATTCCCGGGAATCAGCCCCAGCATTTT
v_call: TRBV19
clone_size: NA
d_call: NA
j_call: TRBJ1-5

cdr3_aa: CASSLRTVKAFF
cdr3_nt: TGTGCCAGCAGCCTTAGGACAGTAAAAGCTTTCTTT
v_call: TRBV5-8
clone_size: NA
d_call: NA
j_call: TRBJ1-1

cdr3_aa: CASSEPRDNEKLFF
cdr3_nt: TGTGCCAGCAGTGAACCCAGGGATAATGAAAAACTGTTTTTT
v_call: TRBV2
clone_size: NA
d_call: NA
j_call: TRBJ1-4

cdr3_aa: CASSLGAGVYNEQFF
cdr3_nt: TGCGCCAGCAGCTTGGGAGCGGGAGTGTACAATGAGCAGTTCTTC
v_call: TRBV5-1
clone_size: NA
d_call: TRBD2
j_call: TRBJ2-1

cdr3_aa: CASSPGRQVGELFF
cdr3_nt: TGTGCCAGCAGCCCGGGAAGGCAAGTGGGGGAGCTGTTTTTT
v_call: TRBV3-1/TRBV3-2
clone_size: NA
d_call: NA
j_call: TRBJ2-2

cdr3_aa: CAGTDSYEQYF
cdr3_nt: TGTGCCGGGACAGACTCCTACGAGCAGTACTTC
v_call: TRBV30
clone_size: NA
d_call: TRBD1
j_call: TRBJ2-7

cdr3_aa: CASSREQVYGYTF
cdr3_nt: TGTGCCAGTAGTCGAGAACAGGTCTATGGCTACACCTTC
v_call: TRBV19
clone_size: NA
d_call: NA
j_call: TRBJ1-2

cdr3_aa: CASRSSSEGSPLHF
cdr3_nt: TGTGCCAGCAGGAGCTCCTCGGAGGGCTCACCCCTCCACTTT
v_call: TRBV6-4
clone_size: NA
d_call: NA
j_call: TRBJ1-6

cdr3_aa: CASSLGGTNLGNTIYF
cdr3_nt: TGTGCCAGCAGCTTGGGAGGCACCAACTTGGGAAACACCATATATTTT
v_call: TRBV5-5
clone_size: NA
d_call: NA
j_call: TRBJ1-3

cdr3_aa: CASSPTTSGVTEAFF
cdr3_nt: TGTGCCAGCAGCCCAACGACATCAGGGGTTACTGAAGCTTTCTTT
v_call: TRBV5-6
clone_size: once
d_call: NA
j_call: TRBJ1-1

cdr3_aa: CASSPRPGVWGYGYTF
cdr3_nt: TGTGCCAGCAGTCCCCGCCCAGGGGTGTGGGGCTATGGCTACACCTTC
v_call: TRBV27
clone_size: NA
d_call: NA
j_call: TRBJ1-2

cdr3_aa: CASSPGGTGDTGELFF
cdr3_nt: TGCGCCAGCAGCCCCGGTGGGACAGGGGACACCGGGGAGCTGTTTTTT
v_call: TRBV4-1
clone_size: few
d_call: TRBD1
j_call: TRBJ2-2

cdr3_aa: CASSSLAGGTGELFF
cdr3_nt: TGTGCCAGCAGCTCTCTAGCGGGAGGGACCGGGGAGCTGTTTTTT
v_call: TRBV7-8
clone_size: NA
d_call: TRBD2
j_call: TRBJ2-2

cdr3_aa: CASSPQGARNTEAFF
cdr3_nt: TGTGCCAGCTCACCGCAGGGGGCCCGGAACACTGAAGCTTTCTTT
v_call: TRBV18
clone_size: NA
d_call: TRBD1
j_call: TRBJ1-1

cdr3_aa: CASSAWTGGGETQYF
cdr3_nt: TGTGCCAGCAGCGCCTGGACAGGGGGAGGGGAGACCCAGTACTTC
v_call: TRBV2
clone_size: NA
d_call: TRBD1
j_call: TRBJ2-5

cdr3_aa: CASFLRGTEAFF
cdr3_nt: TGTGCCAGCTTTCTCCGCGGAACTGAAGCTTTCTTT
v_call: TRBV2
clone_size: NA
d_call: NA
j_call: TRBJ1-1

cdr3_aa: CASSQEDRDSTEAFF
cdr3_nt: TGCGCCAGCAGCCAGGAGGACAGGGATTCCACTGAAGCTTTCTTT
v_call: TRBV4-1
clone_size: NA
d_call: TRBD1
j_call: TRBJ1-1

cdr3_aa: CASSPGGHTGELFF
cdr3_nt: TGTGCCAGCTCACCAGGGGGCCACACCGGGGAGCTGTTTTTT
v_call: TRBV18
clone_size: NA
d_call: NA
j_call: TRBJ2-2

cdr3_aa: CASSYRQGLNTGELFF
cdr3_nt: TGTGCCAGCAGCTATCGACAGGGACTTAACACCGGGGAGCTGTTTTTT
v_call: TRBV3-1/TRBV3-2
clone_size: few
d_call: NA
j_call: TRBJ2-2

cdr3_aa: CASSIAPGQGYGYTF
cdr3_nt: TGTGCCAGTAGTATAGCCCCGGGACAGGGATATGGCTACACCTTC
v_call: TRBV19
clone_size: NA
d_call: TRBD1
j_call: TRBJ1-2

cdr3_aa: CASSSTYNEQFF
cdr3_nt: TGTGCCAGCAGCTCAACCTACAATGAGCAGTTCTTC
v_call: TRBV5-6
clone_size: NA
d_call: NA
j_call: TRBJ2-1

cdr3_aa: CASSPVEFRTTVYGYTF
cdr3_nt: TGTGCCAGCTCACCAGTTGAGTTCCGAACTACCGTATATGGCTACACCTTC
v_call: TRBV18
clone_size: NA
d_call: NA
j_call: TRBJ1-2

cdr3_aa: CASCQTTGAPTSEQYF
cdr3_nt: TGTGCCAGCTGCCAAACTACAGGGGCTCCTACTAGCGAGCAGTACTTC
v_call: TRBV7-2
clone_size: once
d_call: TRBD1
j_call: TRBJ2-7

cdr3_aa: CASSLAGLAADNEQFF
cdr3_nt: TGTGCCAGCAGCCTGGCGGGACTAGCGGCTGACAATGAGCAGTTCTTC
v_call: TRBV5-6
clone_size: NA
d_call: TRBD2
j_call: TRBJ2-1

cdr3_aa: CASSQGRGTEAFF
cdr3_nt: TGTGCCAGCTCACAGGGGCGGGGCACTGAAGCTTTCTTT
v_call: TRBV18
clone_size: once
d_call: NA
j_call: TRBJ1-1

cdr3_aa: CASSQTSSGEYGYTF
cdr3_nt: TGCGCCAGCAGCCAAACGAGCTCCGGGGAATATGGCTACACCTTC
v_call: TRBV4-1
clone_size: NA
d_call: NA
j_call: TRBJ1-2

cdr3_aa: CASSLGQGAFSSEQFF
cdr3_nt: TGTGCCAGCAGTCTGGGACAGGGGGCGTTTTCGTCTGAGCAGTTCTTC
v_call: TRBV14
clone_size: NA
d_call: TRBD1
j_call: TRBJ2-1

cdr3_aa: CASSKPLGGMVHEQFF
cdr3_nt: TGTGCCAGCAGCAAACCCCTAGGGGGCATGGTGCATGAGCAGTTCTTC
v_call: TRBV7-2
clone_size: NA
d_call: TRBD1
j_call: TRBJ2-1

cdr3_aa: CASSRVGGEAFF
cdr3_nt: TGCGCCAGCAGCAGGGTCGGGGGTGAGGCTTTCTTT
v_call: TRBV5-1
clone_size: NA
d_call: NA
j_call: TRBJ1-1

cdr3_aa: CASSWGLAGGPETQYF
cdr3_nt: TGCGCCAGCAGCTGGGGACTAGCGGGGGGCCCGGAGACCCAGTACTTC
v_call: TRBV5-1
clone_size: NA
d_call: TRBD2
j_call: TRBJ2-5

cdr3_aa: CASSEKQGPTYEQYF
cdr3_nt: TGTGCCAGCAGTGAAAAGCAGGGGCCCACCTACGAGCAGTACTTC
v_call: TRBV6-1
clone_size: NA
d_call: NA
j_call: TRBJ2-7

cdr3_aa: CASSQGPTGNTIYF
cdr3_nt: TGTGCCAGCAGCCAGGGGCCAACTGGAAACACCATATATTTT
v_call: TRBV11-2
clone_size: NA
d_call: NA
j_call: TRBJ1-3

cdr3_aa: CASGQGRNTGELFF
cdr3_nt: TGTGCCAGCGGACAGGGTAGAAACACCGGGGAGCTGTTTTTT
v_call: TRBV28
clone_size: NA
d_call: TRBD1
j_call: TRBJ2-2

cdr3_aa: CASSQAEQPQHF
cdr3_nt: TGTGCCAGCAGCCAAGCGGAGCAGCCCCAGCATTTT
v_call: TRBV3-1/TRBV3-2
clone_size: NA
d_call: NA
j_call: TRBJ1-5

cdr3_aa: CASSEAGAGGDGYTF
cdr3_nt: TGTGCCAGCAGTGAAGCTGGGGCAGGGGGTGATGGCTACACCTTC
v_call: TRBV6-1
clone_size: NA
d_call: TRBD1
j_call: TRBJ1-2

cdr3_aa: CASSLTSGSYNEQFF
cdr3_nt: TGCGCCAGCAGCTTGACTAGCGGATCCTACAATGAGCAGTTCTTC
v_call: TRBV5-1
clone_size: NA
d_call: TRBD2
j_call: TRBJ2-1

cdr3_aa: CASSQDGTGVKTQYF
cdr3_nt: TGTGCCAGCAGCCAAGACGGGACAGGGGTCAAGACCCAGTACTTC
v_call: TRBV14
clone_size: NA
d_call: TRBD1
j_call: TRBJ2-5

cdr3_aa: CASSHRASSTDTQYF
cdr3_nt: TGTGCCAGCAGTCACCGGGCTAGCAGCACAGATACGCAGTATTTT
v_call: TRBV27
clone_size: NA
d_call: NA
j_call: TRBJ2-3

cdr3_aa: CASSLNRDYEQYF
cdr3_nt: TGCGCCAGCAGCTTAAACCGGGACTACGAGCAGTACTTC
v_call: TRBV5-1
clone_size: NA
d_call: NA
j_call: TRBJ2-7

cdr3_aa: CASSLRTGYEQYF
cdr3_nt: TGTGCCAGCAGCCTCCGGACAGGCTACGAGCAGTACTTC
v_call: TRBV5-4
clone_size: NA
d_call: TRBD1
j_call: TRBJ2-7

cdr3_aa: CASSERLGQLSGELFF
cdr3_nt: TGTGCCAGCAGTGAAAGACTAGGCCAACTCTCCGGGGAGCTGTTTTTT
v_call: TRBV6-1
clone_size: NA
d_call: NA
j_call: TRBJ2-2

cdr3_aa: CASGSGLNSPLHF
cdr3_nt: TGTGCCAGCGGGTCAGGGTTAAATTCACCCCTCCACTTT
v_call: TRBV2
clone_size: NA
d_call: NA
j_call: TRBJ1-6

cdr3_aa: CASSLGWTGGASTEAFF
cdr3_nt: TGCGCCAGCAGCTTGGGCTGGACAGGGGGCGCGAGCACTGAAGCTTTCTTT
v_call: TRBV5-1
clone_size: NA
d_call: TRBD1
j_call: TRBJ1-1

cdr3_aa: CASRDTGELFF
cdr3_nt: TGTGCCAGCCGAGACACCGGGGAGCTGTTTTTT
v_call: TRBV2
clone_size: NA
d_call: NA
j_call: TRBJ2-2

cdr3_aa: CAWSVRSSGNTIYF
cdr3_nt: TGTGCCTGGAGTGTACGCAGCTCTGGAAACACCATATATTTT
v_call: TRBV30
clone_size: NA
d_call: NA
j_call: TRBJ1-3

cdr3_aa: CASSEFDRQSTDTQYF
cdr3_nt: TGTGCCAGCAGTGAATTCGACAGGCAGAGCACAGATACGCAGTATTTT
v_call: TRBV2
clone_size: NA
d_call: NA
j_call: TRBJ2-3

cdr3_aa: CASSYASGKGEQFF
cdr3_nt: TGTGCCAGCAGTTATGCTAGCGGGAAGGGTGAGCAGTTCTTC
v_call: TRBV6-2/TRBV6-3
clone_size: few
d_call: TRBD2
j_call: TRBJ2-1

cdr3_aa: CASSLGRNNEQFF
cdr3_nt: TGTGCCAGCAGTTTAGGCCGAAACAATGAGCAGTTCTTC
v_call: TRBV28
clone_size: NA
d_call: NA
j_call: TRBJ2-1

cdr3_aa: CASSTGVNYGYTF
cdr3_nt: TGTGCCAGCAGTACAGGGGTTAACTATGGCTACACCTTC
v_call: TRBV28
clone_size: NA
d_call: TRBD1
j_call: TRBJ1-2

cdr3_aa: CASSQEGGRRQETQYF
cdr3_nt: TGCGCCAGCAGCCAAGAAGGGGGAAGGCGCCAAGAGACCCAGTACTTC
v_call: TRBV4-1
clone_size: NA
d_call: NA
j_call: TRBJ2-5

cdr3_aa: CASSPQGNYGYTF
cdr3_nt: TGTGCCAGCAGCCCCCAGGGTAACTATGGCTACACCTTC
v_call: TRBV3-1/TRBV3-2
clone_size: NA
d_call: NA
j_call: TRBJ1-2

cdr3_aa: CASSPNTLVEAFF
cdr3_nt: TGTGCCAGCTCACCGAACACACTAGTTGAAGCTTTCTTT
v_call: TRBV18
clone_size: NA
d_call: NA
j_call: TRBJ1-1

cdr3_aa: CASRRNPGETQYF
cdr3_nt: TGTGCCAGCAGGCGAAATCCAGGGGAGACCCAGTACTTC
v_call: TRBV2
clone_size: once
d_call: NA
j_call: TRBJ2-5